This T cell receptor (beta chain) was retrieved from a study of blood T cell repertoires in COVID-19. At the level of the study: From the United States, Italy and Spain came samples of acute and convalescent COVID-19. Sample material is recorded as cDNA or gDNA derived from T cells, B-cell-depleted T cells, or PBMCs.

Method: immunoSEQ multiplex PCR; TCRdb's copy keeps in-frame clones and lacks some. The data hold about 220,000 clones, with around 81% observed a single time. Looked up from germline, CDR1 is MNHEY and CDR2 is SVGEGT. The trim removed 6 bases at V and 9 bases at J, leaving 10 bases unmatched. The CDR3 runs 13 residues. The J gene is TRBJ2-7, the V gene TRBV6-2 or TRBV6-3; 8 bases are a match to TRBD1. The origin of this receptor is a woman in her 70s with acute or convalescent COVID-19. Specimen: peripheral blood. CDR3 in amino acids: CASSRGQGTRQYF. CDR3 in DNA: TGTGCCAGCAGCCGCGGACAGGGTACCCGGCAGTACTTC.